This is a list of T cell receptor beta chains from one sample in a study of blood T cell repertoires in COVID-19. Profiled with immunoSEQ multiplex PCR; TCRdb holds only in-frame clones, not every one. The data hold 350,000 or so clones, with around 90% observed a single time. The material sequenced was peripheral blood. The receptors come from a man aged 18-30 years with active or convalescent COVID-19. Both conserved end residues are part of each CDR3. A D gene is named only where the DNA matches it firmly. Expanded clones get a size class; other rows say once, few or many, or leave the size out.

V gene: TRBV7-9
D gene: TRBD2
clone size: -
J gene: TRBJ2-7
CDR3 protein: CASRSGTSNEQYF
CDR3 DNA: TGTGCCAGCAGATCCGGGACTAGCAACGAGCAGTACTTC

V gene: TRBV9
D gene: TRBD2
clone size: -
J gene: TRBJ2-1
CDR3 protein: CASSVATSGSPASYNEQFF
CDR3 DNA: TGTGCCAGCAGCGTAGCCACTAGCGGGAGCCCCGCATCCTACAATGAGCAGTTCTTC

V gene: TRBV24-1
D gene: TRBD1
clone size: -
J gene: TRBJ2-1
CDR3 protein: CATSDLTPPGQGDEQFF
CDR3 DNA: TGTGCCACCAGTGACCTGACCCCTCCGGGACAGGGAGATGAGCAGTTCTTC

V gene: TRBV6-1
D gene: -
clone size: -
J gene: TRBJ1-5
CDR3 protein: CASSEQGSNQPQHF
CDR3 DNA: TGTGCCAGCAGTGAACAGGGAAGCAATCAGCCCCAGCATTTT

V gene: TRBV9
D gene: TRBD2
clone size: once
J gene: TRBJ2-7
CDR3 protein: CASSVGTGGLYEQYF
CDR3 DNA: TGTGCCAGCAGCGTAGGGACGGGGGGGCTCTACGAGCAGTACTTC

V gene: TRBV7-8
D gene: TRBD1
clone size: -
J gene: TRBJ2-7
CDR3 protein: CASSTRTGLHEQYF
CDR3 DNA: TGTGCCAGCAGCACCAGGACAGGTCTCCACGAGCAGTACTTC

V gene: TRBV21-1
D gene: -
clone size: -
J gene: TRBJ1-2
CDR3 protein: CASSKDCGENYGYTF
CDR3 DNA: TGTGCCAGCAGCAAAGATTGCGGGGAAAACTATGGCTACACCTTC

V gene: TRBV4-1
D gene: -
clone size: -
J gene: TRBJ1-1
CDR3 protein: CASSQQPYAGKNTEAFF
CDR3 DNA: TGCGCCAGCAGCCAGCAACCCTACGCGGGGAAGAACACTGAAGCTTTCTTT

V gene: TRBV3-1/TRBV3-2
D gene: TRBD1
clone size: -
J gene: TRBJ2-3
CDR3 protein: CASSRDRVGDTQYF
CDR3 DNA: TGTGCCAGCAGCCGGGACAGGGTTGGAGATACGCAGTATTTT

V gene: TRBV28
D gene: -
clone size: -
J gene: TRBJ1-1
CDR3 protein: CASPDKLNTEAFF
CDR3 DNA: TGTGCCAGCCCGGACAAGCTTAACACTGAAGCTTTCTTT

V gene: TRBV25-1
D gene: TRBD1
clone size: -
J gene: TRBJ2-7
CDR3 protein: CASSEPTGIYEQYF
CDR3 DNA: TGTGCCAGCAGTGAGCCGACAGGGATCTACGAGCAGTACTTC

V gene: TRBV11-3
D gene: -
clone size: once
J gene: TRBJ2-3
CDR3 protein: CASSLSGTIRTDTQYF
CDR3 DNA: TGTGCCAGCAGCTTATCAGGCACAATCCGCACAGATACGCAGTATTTT

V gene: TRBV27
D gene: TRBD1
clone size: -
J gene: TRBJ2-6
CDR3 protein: CASSKIRQGDSGANVLTF
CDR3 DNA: TGTGCCAGCAGCAAGATTCGACAGGGCGACTCTGGGGCCAACGTCCTGACTTTC